Presented here are 5 T cell receptor beta chains from one specimen sequenced in a study of T cells expressing NK-cell markers. TCRdb re-called the 5' RACE reads, yielding one record per CDR3 amino acid sequence without DNA. The sample totals approximately 170,000 distinct CDR3 sequences. Sequencing was done on a sample of blood T cells: a sorted CD56 or NKG2C T cell subset, CD4+ or CD8+ T cells, or bulk PBMC T cells (not recorded which). All receptors derive from a man aged 18-69 years in good health.

V gene TRBV20-1 combines with J gene TRBJ2-3; TCRdb calls TRBD1, which cannot be checked without DNA. There are 16 residues in the CDR3. CDR1 is DFQATT and CDR2 is SNEGSKA in the germline V gene (reference sequence). The CDR3 is CSARDILRGLTDTQYF.

J is TRBJ1-6 and V is TRBV7-2; TCRdb reports TRBD1, a call that lacks DNA to check it against. The CDR3 is made up of 14 amino acids. Germline loops: CDR1 SGHTA, CDR2 FQGNSA. The CDR3 loop reads CASSPDRDYSPLHF.

V usage is TRBV5-5 and J usage is TRBJ2-1; TCRdb designates TRBD2, a call that cannot be tested without DNA. This CDR3 is built from 15 residues. Germline assignment: CDR1 SGHKS and CDR2 YYEKEE (reference sequence). CDR3 in amino acids: CATKHGTSPSNEQFF.

J is TRBJ2-1 and V is TRBV20-1; the D gene TCRdb calls, TRBD2, cannot be checked with no DNA. The CDR3 sequence is 15 residues long. Germline V gene lookup returns CDR1 DFQATT and CDR2 SNEGSKA (reference sequence). The CDR3 loop is CSANTGDYSYNEQFF.

The chain recombines TRBV15 with TRBJ1-5. The germline gives CDR1 LNHNV, CDR2 YYDKDF (reference sequence). The CDR3 consists of 16 residues. This chain's CDR3 is CATSPPPARLNQPQHF.